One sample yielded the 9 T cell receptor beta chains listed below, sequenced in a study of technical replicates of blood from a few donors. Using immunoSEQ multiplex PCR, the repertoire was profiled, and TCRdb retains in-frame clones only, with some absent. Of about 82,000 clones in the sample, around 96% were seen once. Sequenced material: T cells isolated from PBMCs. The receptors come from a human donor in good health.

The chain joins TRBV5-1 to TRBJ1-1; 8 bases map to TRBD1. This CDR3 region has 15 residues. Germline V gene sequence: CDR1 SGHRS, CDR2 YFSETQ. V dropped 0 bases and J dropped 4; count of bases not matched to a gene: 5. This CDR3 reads CASSLGGTGATEAFF. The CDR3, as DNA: TGCGCCAGCAGCTTGGGCGGGACAGGAGCCACTGAAGCTTTCTTT.

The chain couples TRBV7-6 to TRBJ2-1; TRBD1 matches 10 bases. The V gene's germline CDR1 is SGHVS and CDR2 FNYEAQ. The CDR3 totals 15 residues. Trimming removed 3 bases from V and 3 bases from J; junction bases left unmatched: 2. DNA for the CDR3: TGTGCCAGCAGCTTCGGGACAGGGGTCTACAATGAGCAGTTCTTC. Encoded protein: CASSFGTGVYNEQFF.

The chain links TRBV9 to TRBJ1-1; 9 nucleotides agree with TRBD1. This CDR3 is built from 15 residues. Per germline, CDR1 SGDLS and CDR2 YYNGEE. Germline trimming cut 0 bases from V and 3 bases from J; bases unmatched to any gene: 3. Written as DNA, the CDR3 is TGTGCCAGCAGCGTAGGGGGGACAGGGCACACTGAAGCTTTCTTT. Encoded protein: CASSVGGTGHTEAFF.

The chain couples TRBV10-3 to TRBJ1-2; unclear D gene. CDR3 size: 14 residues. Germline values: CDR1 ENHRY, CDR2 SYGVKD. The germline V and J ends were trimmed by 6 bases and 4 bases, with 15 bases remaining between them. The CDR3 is CAIRMDRAVYGYTF. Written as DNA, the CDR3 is TGTGCCATCAGGATGGACCGAGCGGTCTATGGCTACACCTTC.

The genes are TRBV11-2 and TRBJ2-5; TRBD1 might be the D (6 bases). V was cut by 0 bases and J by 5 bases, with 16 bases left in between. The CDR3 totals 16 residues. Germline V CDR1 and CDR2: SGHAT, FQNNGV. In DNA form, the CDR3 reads TGTGCCAGCAGCTTAGATCAGGGGCTCCGAGGGGAGACCCAGTACTTC. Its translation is CASSLDQGLRGETQYF.

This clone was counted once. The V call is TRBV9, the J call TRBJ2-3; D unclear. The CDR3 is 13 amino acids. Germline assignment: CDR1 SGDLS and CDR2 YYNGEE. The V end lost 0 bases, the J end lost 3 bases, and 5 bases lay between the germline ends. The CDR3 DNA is TGTGCCAGCAGCGTAGTTCCGACAGATACGCAGTATTTT. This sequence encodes CASSVVPTDTQYF.

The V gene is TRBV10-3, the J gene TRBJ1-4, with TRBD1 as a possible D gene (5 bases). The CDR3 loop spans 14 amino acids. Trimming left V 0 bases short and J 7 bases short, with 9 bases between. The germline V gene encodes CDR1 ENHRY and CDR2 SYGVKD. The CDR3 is CAISESQGGEKLFF. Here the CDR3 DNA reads TGTGCCATCAGTGAGTCCCAGGGCGGTGAAAAACTGTTTTTT.

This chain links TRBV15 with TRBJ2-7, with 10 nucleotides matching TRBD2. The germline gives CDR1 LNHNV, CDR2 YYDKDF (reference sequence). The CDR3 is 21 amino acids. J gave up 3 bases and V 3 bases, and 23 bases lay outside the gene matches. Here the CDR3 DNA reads TGTGCCACCAGCAGCCGACTAGCGACAGGAACCATAGCGGGAGGCTTCTACGAGCAGTACTTC. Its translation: CATSSRLATGTIAGGFYEQYF.

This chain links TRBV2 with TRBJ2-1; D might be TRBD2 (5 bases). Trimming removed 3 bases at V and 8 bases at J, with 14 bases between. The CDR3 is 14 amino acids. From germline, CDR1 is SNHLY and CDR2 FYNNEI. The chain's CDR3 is CASSDSGIGYEQFF. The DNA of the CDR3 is TGTGCCAGCAGTGATTCGGGAATTGGCTATGAGCAGTTCTTC.